These T cell receptor beta chains were read from a single sample in a study of blood T cell repertoires in COVID-19. TCRdb's copy holds only in-frame clones and misses some; the assay was immunoSEQ multiplex PCR. Among approximately 69,000 clones listed, around 86% were seen once. Sequenced input: peripheral blood. The source of these receptors is a human donor in a cohort sampled during active COVID-19. Each CDR3 is given with its conserved first and last residue. Each record gives: V gene, D gene, CDR3 protein. The D gene is left open where the match is weak.

V: TRBV6-5; D: NA; CDR3: CASSYSRLHSGNTIYF
V: TRBV7-2; D: NA; CDR3: CASSLVGGAVDTQYF
V: TRBV21-1; D: NA; CDR3: CASSAPGQGKNYYGYTF
V: TRBV18; D: TRBD1; CDR3: CASSPGGTDNSPLHF
V: TRBV19; D: TRBD1; CDR3: CASSIEGTENTEAFF
V: TRBV5-1; D: TRBD1; CDR3: CASSSTSGQGADTQYF
V: TRBV11-2; D: NA; CDR3: CASSLGAGEAFF
V: TRBV18; D: TRBD1; CDR3: CASSQQGYTGELFF
V: TRBV5-1; D: TRBD1; CDR3: CASSSTGDYGYTF
V: TRBV5-1; D: TRBD2; CDR3: CASSLGTSGGPGELFF
V: TRBV7-9; D: TRBD2; CDR3: CASSLRERGGPTDTQYF
V: TRBV28; D: NA; CDR3: CASSTPGKVGYTF
V: TRBV11-2; D: NA; CDR3: CASSLDLRENGYTF
V: TRBV9; D: TRBD2; CDR3: CASSEGIAGSYEQYF
V: TRBV27; D: TRBD2; CDR3: CASSPTQGLAGDQETQYF
V: TRBV5-1; D: TRBD1; CDR3: CASSLPGSTGGEQYF
V: TRBV7-2; D: TRBD2; CDR3: CASRPSGRLYEQYF
V: TRBV1; D: NA; CDR3: CTSSQALPQRSYNSPLHF
V: TRBV7-2; D: NA; CDR3: CASSLGGANTETQYF
V: TRBV7-2; D: NA; CDR3: CASSFLNTGELFF
V: TRBV9; D: TRBD2; CDR3: CASSVGGTSGFQETQYF
V: TRBV30; D: NA; CDR3: CAADGATSSRQYF
V: TRBV5-4; D: TRBD1; CDR3: CASSRDSENIQYF
V: TRBV7-9; D: NA; CDR3: CASSSDYRATGELFF
V: TRBV9; D: TRBD1; CDR3: CASSVPKQGQQVF
V: TRBV2; D: NA; CDR3: CASSNRVSGNTIYF
V: TRBV7-7; D: TRBD1; CDR3: CASSRGTGWYEQYF
V: TRBV27; D: TRBD1; CDR3: CASSLANQGDKHF
V: TRBV10-2; D: NA; CDR3: CASRGGQGNGYTF
V: TRBV5-4; D: TRBD1; CDR3: CASSLGTGEQPQHF
V: TRBV19; D: TRBD1; CDR3: CASSIRQGQGSTDTQYF
V: TRBV11-2; D: NA; CDR3: CASSPADYEQYF
V: TRBV18; D: TRBD1; CDR3: CASSPPSGQGIEAFF
V: TRBV29-1; D: TRBD1; CDR3: CSVVQGGGTEAFF
V: TRBV5-6; D: TRBD1; CDR3: CASSRGQGAIADTQYF
V: TRBV7-2; D: TRBD1; CDR3: CASSLTTTGVEATEAFF
V: TRBV7-9; D: TRBD1; CDR3: CASSLQDRGLTGELFF
V: TRBV10-3; D: TRBD2; CDR3: CASRLAGGLLTTGELFF
V: TRBV2; D: TRBD1; CDR3: CASQGARLETQYF
V: TRBV6-2/TRBV6-3; D: TRBD2; CDR3: CASSYRASGLTYNEQFF
V: TRBV3-1/TRBV3-2; D: NA; CDR3: CASSQGQLLGTEAFF
V: TRBV11-2; D: NA; CDR3: CASSPGETTQYF
V: TRBV4-1; D: NA; CDR3: CASTKQQVTYEQYF